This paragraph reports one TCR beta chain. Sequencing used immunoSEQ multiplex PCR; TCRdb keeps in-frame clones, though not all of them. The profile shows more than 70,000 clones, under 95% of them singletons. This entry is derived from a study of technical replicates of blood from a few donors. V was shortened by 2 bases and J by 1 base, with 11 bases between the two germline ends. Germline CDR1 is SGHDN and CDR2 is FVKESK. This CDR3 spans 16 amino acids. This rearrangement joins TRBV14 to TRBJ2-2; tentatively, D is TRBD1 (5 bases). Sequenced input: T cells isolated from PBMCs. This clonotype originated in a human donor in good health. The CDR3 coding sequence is TGTGCCAGCAGCCAACACATAGGGGTGAACACCGGGGAGCTGTTTTTT. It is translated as CASSQHIGVNTGELFF.